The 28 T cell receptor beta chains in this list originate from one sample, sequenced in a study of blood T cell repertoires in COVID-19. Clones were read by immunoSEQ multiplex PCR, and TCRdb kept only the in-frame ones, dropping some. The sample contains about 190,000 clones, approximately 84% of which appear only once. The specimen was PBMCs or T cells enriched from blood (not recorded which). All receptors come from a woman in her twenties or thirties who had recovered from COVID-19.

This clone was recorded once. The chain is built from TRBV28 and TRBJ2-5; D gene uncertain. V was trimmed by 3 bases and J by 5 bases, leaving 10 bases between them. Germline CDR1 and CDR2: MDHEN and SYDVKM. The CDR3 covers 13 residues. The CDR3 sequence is CASSLWFTETQYF. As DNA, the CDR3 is TGTGCCAGCAGTTTGTGGTTTACTGAGACCCAGTACTTC.

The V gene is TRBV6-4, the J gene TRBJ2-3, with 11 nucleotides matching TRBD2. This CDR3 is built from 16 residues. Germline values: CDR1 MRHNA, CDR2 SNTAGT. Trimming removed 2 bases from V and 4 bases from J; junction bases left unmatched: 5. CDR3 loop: CASSDGSGRASDTQYF. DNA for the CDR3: TGTGCCAGCAGTGACGGTAGCGGGAGGGCCTCAGATACGCAGTATTTT.

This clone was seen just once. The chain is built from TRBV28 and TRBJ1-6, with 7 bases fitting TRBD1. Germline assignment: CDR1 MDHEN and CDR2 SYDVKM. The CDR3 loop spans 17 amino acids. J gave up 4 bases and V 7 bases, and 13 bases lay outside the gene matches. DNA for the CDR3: TGTGCCAGCACCTCATTCCGGGCGGGACAGTATAATTCACCCCTCCACTTT. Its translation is CASTSFRAGQYNSPLHF.

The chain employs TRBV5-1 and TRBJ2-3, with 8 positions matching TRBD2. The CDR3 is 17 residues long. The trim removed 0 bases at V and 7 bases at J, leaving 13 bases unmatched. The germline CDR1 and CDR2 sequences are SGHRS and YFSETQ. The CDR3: CASSLGVTGLVRNTQYF. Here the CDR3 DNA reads TGCGCCAGCAGCTTGGGGGTGACGGGACTAGTTCGGAATACGCAGTATTTT.

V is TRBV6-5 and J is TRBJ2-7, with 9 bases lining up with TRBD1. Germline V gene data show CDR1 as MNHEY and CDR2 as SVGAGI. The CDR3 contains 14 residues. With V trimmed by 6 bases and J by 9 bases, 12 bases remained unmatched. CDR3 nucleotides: TGTGCCAGCAGCCCGGGACAGGGATTATCGGTGCAGTACGTC. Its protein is CASSPGQGLSVQYV.

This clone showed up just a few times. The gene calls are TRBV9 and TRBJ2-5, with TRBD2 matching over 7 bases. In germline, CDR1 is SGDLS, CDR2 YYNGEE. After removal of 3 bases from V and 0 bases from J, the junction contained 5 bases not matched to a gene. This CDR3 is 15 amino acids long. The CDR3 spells CASSGSGYNQETQYF. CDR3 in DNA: TGTGCCAGCAGCGGTAGCGGGTACAACCAAGAGACCCAGTACTTC.

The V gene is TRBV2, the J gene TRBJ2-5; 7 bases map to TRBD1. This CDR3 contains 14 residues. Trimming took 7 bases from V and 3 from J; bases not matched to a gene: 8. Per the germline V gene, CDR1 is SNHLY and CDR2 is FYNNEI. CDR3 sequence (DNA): TGTGCCAGCACAGGAATAGGGGGCGAAGAGACCCAGTACTTC. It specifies CASTGIGGEETQYF. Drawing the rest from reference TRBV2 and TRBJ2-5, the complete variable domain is EPEVTQTPSHQVTQMGQEVILRCVPISNHLYFYWYRQILGQKVEFLVSFYNNEISEKSEIFDDQFSVERPDGSNFTLKIRSTKLEDSAMYFCASTGIGGEETQYFGPGTRLLVL.

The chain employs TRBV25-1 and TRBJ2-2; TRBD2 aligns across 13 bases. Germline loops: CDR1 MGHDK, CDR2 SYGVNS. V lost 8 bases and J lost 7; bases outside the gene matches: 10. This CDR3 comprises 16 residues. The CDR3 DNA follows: TGTGCCAGCGGAAAACTAGCGGGAGGGTATGGCGGGGAGCTGTTTTTT. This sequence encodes CASGKLAGGYGGELFF.

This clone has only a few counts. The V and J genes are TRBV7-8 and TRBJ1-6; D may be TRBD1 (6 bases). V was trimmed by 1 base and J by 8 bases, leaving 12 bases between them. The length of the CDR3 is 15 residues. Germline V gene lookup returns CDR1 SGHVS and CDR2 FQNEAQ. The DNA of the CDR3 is TGTGCCAGCAGCTTAGTGAGGCACAGGGATTCACCCCTCCACTTT. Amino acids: CASSLVRHRDSPLHF.

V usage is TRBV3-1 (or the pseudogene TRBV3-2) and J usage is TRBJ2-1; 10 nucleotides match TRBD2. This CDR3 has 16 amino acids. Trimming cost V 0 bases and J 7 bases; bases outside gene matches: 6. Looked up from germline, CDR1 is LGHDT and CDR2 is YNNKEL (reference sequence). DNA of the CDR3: TGTGCCAGCAGCCAAGATTCGGGACTAGCGTGGAATGAGCAGTTCTTC. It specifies CASSQDSGLAWNEQFF.

The CDR3 nucleotides are TGTGCCAGCAGTTTTCGGGACATTCAGTACTTC. Translating it yields CASSFRDIQYF. The V gene is TRBV28, the J gene TRBJ2-4; D is unclear. This CDR3 region has 11 residues. V shed 3 bases and J shed 8 bases, with 5 bases lying between them. Germline V gene lookup returns CDR1 MDHEN and CDR2 SYDVKM.

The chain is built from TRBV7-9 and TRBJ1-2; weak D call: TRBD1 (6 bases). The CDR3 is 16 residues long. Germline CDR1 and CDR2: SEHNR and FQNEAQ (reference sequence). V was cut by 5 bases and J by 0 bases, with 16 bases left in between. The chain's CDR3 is CASSRGQGTTNYGYTF. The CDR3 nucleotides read TGTGCCAGCAGCCGGGGTCAGGGGACTACTAACTATGGCTACACCTTC.

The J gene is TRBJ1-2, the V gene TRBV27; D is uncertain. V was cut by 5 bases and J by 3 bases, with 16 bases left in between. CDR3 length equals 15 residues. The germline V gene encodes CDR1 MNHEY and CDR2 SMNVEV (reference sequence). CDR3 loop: CASSPLTEDDYGYTF. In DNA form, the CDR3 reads TGTGCCAGCAGTCCCTTGACGGAGGACGACTATGGCTACACCTTC.

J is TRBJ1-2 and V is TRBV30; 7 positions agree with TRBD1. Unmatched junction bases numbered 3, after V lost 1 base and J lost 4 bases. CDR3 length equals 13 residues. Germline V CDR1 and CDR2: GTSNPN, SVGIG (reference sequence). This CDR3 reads CAWSGNRGYGYTF. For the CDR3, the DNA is TGTGCCTGGAGTGGAAACAGGGGCTATGGCTACACCTTC.

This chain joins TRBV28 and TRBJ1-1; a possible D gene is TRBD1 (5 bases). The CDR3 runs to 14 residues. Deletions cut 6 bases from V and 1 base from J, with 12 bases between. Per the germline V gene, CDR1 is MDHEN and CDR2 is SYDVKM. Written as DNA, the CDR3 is TGTGCCAGCAGGGGGCAAGCGAAGAACACTGAAGCTTTCTTT. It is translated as CASRGQAKNTEAFF.

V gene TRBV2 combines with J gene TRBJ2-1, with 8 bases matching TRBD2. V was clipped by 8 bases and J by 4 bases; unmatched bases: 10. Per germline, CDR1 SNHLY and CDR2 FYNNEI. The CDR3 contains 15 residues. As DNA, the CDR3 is TGTGCCAGCTTCAGGCGGGGGGAATTATACAATGAGCAGTTCTTC. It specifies CASFRRGELYNEQFF.

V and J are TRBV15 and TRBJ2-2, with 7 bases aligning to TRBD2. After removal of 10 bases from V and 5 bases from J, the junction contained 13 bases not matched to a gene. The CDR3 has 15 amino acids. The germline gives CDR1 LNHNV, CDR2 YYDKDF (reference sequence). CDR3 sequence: CAIPGTINPTGELFF. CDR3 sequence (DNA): TGTGCCATCCCCGGGACTATTAACCCTACCGGGGAGCTGTTTTTT.

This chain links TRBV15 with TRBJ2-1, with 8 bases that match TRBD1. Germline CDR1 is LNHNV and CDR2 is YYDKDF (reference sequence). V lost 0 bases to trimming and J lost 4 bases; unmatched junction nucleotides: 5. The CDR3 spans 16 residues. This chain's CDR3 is CATSRDPGQGYNEQFF. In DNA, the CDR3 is TGTGCCACCAGCAGAGATCCTGGACAGGGTTACAATGAGCAGTTCTTC. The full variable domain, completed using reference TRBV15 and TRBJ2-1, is DAMVIQNPRYQVTQFGKPVTLSCSQTLNHNVMYWYQQKSSQAPKLLFHYYDKDFNNEADTPDNFQSRRPNTSFCFLDIRSPGLGDTAMYLCATSRDPGQGYNEQFFGPGTRLTVL.

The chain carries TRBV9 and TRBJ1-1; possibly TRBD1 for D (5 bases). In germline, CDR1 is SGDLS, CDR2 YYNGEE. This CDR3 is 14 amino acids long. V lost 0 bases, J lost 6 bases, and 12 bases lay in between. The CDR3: CASSVVTGAAEAFF. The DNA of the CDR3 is TGTGCCAGCAGCGTAGTTACAGGCGCCGCTGAAGCTTTCTTT.

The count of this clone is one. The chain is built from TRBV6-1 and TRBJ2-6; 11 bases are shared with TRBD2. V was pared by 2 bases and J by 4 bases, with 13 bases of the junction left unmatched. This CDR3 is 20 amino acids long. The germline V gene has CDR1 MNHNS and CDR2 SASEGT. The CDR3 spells CASSEPPTSGIGRGANVLTF. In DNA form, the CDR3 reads TGTGCCAGCAGTGAACCTCCGACTAGCGGGATTGGGAGAGGGGCCAACGTCCTGACTTTC.

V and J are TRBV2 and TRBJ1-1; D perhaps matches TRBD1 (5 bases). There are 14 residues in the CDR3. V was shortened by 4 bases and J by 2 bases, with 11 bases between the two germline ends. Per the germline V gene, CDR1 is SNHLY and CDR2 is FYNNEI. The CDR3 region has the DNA TGTGCCAGCAGTGGGTTACAGGCAAACACTGAAGCTTTCTTT. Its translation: CASSGLQANTEAFF.

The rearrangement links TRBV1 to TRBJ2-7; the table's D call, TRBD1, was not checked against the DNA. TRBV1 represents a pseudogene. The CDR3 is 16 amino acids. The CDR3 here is CTSSQPPGRLFYEQYF. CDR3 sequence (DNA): TGCACCAGCAGCCAACCCCCAGGCAGGCTATTCTACGAGCAGTACTTC.

Written as DNA, the CDR3 is TGTGCCAGCAGCTTAGGCGACGCTAGCGGCGAGACCCAGTACTTC. Residues: CASSLGDASGETQYF. The chain carries TRBV7-2 and TRBJ2-5; 7 bases map to TRBD2. CDR1 SGHTA and CDR2 FQGNSA come from the germline V gene. The CDR3 runs to 15 residues. Losses at the gene ends were 1 base for V and 5 bases for J; bases not matched to a gene: 7.

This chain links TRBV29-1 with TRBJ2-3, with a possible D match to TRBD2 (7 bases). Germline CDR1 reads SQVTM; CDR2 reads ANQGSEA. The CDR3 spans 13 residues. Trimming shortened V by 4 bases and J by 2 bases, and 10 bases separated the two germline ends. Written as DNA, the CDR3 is TGCAGCGTTGTCGGGGGGCACACAGATACGCAGTATTTT. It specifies CSVVGGHTDTQYF.

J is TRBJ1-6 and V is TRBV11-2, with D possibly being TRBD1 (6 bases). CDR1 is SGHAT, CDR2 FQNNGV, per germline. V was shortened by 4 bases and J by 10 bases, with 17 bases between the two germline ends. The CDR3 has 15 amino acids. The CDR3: CASSYRLQGSSPLHF. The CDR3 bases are TGTGCCAGCAGCTATAGACTACAGGGTAGCTCACCCCTCCACTTT.

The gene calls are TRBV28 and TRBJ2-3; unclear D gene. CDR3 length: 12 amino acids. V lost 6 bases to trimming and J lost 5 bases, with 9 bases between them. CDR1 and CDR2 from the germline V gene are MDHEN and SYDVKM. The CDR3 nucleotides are TGTGCCAGCAGCCTATACTTAGATACGCAGTATTTT. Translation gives CASSLYLDTQYF.

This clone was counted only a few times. CDR3 residues: CASSWDRASSGNTIYF. The CDR3 DNA follows: TGTGCCAGCAGCTGGGACAGGGCCAGCTCTGGAAACACCATATATTTT. The chain carries TRBV5-4 and TRBJ1-3; 9 bases fit TRBD1. The germline gives CDR1 SGHNT, CDR2 YYREEE (reference sequence). The CDR3 length is 16 residues. The junction had 4 bases not matched to a gene; V was cut back by 3 bases and J by 0 bases.

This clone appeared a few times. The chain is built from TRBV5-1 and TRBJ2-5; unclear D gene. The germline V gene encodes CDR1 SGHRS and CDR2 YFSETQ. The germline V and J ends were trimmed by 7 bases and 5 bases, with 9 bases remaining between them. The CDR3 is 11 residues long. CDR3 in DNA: TGCGCCAGCCGGGTCGGGGAGACCCAGTACTTC. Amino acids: CASRVGETQYF.